Here is one T cell receptor beta chain with its context. The antigen is not known. The sample is drawn from a study of T cell repertoires in cytomegalovirus infection. At the level of the study: HLA-B-restricted CMV epitopes that are well studied, plus recently identified HLA-C-restricted ones, were used by the study. Carrying CMV and the relevant HLA type showed in public TCR beta signatures. Study outcomes and limitations: Ex vivo responses were dominated by HLA-C-restricted CMV-specific TCR beta clonotypes. Pooled public TCR beta family frequency picked out CMV carriers with the relevant HLA.

Per the germline V gene, CDR1 is SGHTA and CDR2 is FQGNSA. The CDR3 loop spans 14 amino acids. The ends were cut back, 5 bases at V and 3 bases at J, with 13 bases in the middle. MiXCR, run by TCRdb on the reads, gives a single entry per CDR3 protein. Here the sample spans some 500,000 distinct CDR3 sequences, about 40% being singletons. The sequence was obtained from a human donor in good health (CMV status not recorded). Some clones in this sample may be carry-over from other donors' samples. J is TRBJ1-2 and V is TRBV7-2; a weak D match, TRBD1 (5 bases). Sequenced material: cultured PBMCs, taken from culture after CMV antigen stimulation. The CDR3 DNA sequence: TGTGCCAGCAGCGGGTCGGGGGGGGACTATGGCTACACCTTC. This gives the protein CASSGSGGDYGYTF.